These T cell receptor beta chains were read from a single sample in a study of T cell responses to AZD1222 COVID-19 vaccine. Libraries were prepared by immunoSEQ multiplex PCR; TCRdb keeps only in-frame clonotypes and omits some of them. The sample contains about 96,000 clones, 85% to 90% of which appear only once. Sequenced material: peripheral blood, taken on day 0 of AZD1222 vaccination. These receptors were collected from an adult in good health. CDR3s include the opening cysteine and the closing phenylalanine or tryptophan. A D gene is named only where the DNA matches it firmly. Clone size is stated in some rows and not others, as once, few, many or a class when expanded.

DNA | CDR3 | size | J | V | D
TGTGCCACCAGTGGCGACAGGTGGGCAGATACGCAGTATTTT | CATSGDRWADTQYF | . | TRBJ2-3 | TRBV24-1 | .
TGCGCCAGCAGCCAAGCCCAAGGGATCTACGAGCAGTACTTC | CASSQAQGIYEQYF | . | TRBJ2-7 | TRBV4-3 | .
TGTGCCAGCAGTTTTGGCGGGAGAATCAGTTATGAGCAGTTCTTC | CASSFGGRISYEQFF | . | TRBJ2-1 | TRBV28 | TRBD2
TGTGCCAGCAGTCCGGCCCGTGGGGCCAACGTCCTGACTTTC | CASSPARGANVLTF | . | TRBJ2-6 | TRBV2 | .
TGTGCCAGCAGCTTCGTAGGACTAGCGGGATCCACAGATACGCAGTATTTT | CASSFVGLAGSTDTQYF | . | TRBJ2-3 | TRBV5-4 | TRBD2
TGTGCCAGCAGCCCAGGAGTGGGATCTGAGAACATTCAGTACTTC | CASSPGVGSENIQYF | . | TRBJ2-4 | TRBV5-6 | .
TGTGCCAGTACGGCCTACAATGAGCAGTTCTTC | CASTAYNEQFF | . | TRBJ2-1 | TRBV19 | .
TGTGCCAGTCTAACCCGGGCGGGAGGGTTGAGCTCCTACAATGAGCAGTTCTTC | CASLTRAGGLSSYNEQFF | . | TRBJ2-1 | TRBV19 | TRBD2
TGTGCCAGCAGTCCACTGACTAGCGGAACCTACGAGCAGTACTTC | CASSPLTSGTYEQYF | . | TRBJ2-7 | TRBV2 | TRBD2
TGCGCCAGCGGCCCATTTGATGCGGGGAGCTCCTACGAGCAGTACTTC | CASGPFDAGSSYEQYF | . | TRBJ2-7 | TRBV10-1 | .
TGTGCCAGCAGACGGACGGCCTACAATGAGCAGTTCTTC | CASRRTAYNEQFF | . | TRBJ2-1 | TRBV7-2 | .
TGTGCCGCGGGACGGGAGCAGTTCTTC | CAAGREQFF | . | TRBJ2-1 | TRBV9 | .
TGCAGCGTCGCTTCGGCTAGCGGGATACCTAGCACAGATACGCAGTATTTT | CSVASASGIPSTDTQYF | . | TRBJ2-3 | TRBV29-1 | TRBD2
TGTGCCAGCAGTTCCGGGTTGTGGAATCAGCCCCAGCATTTT | CASSSGLWNQPQHF | . | TRBJ1-5 | TRBV28 | .
TGCGCCAGCAGCCAAAGGATTTCCCCTCAAGAGACCCAGTACTTC | CASSQRISPQETQYF | once | TRBJ2-5 | TRBV4-3 | .
TGCGCCAGCAGGCTGAACACCGGGGAGCTGTTTTTT | CASRLNTGELFF | . | TRBJ2-2 | TRBV5-1 | .
TGTGCCAGCAGTTTCGACAGGGACAAGAGCTACGAGCAGTACTTC | CASSFDRDKSYEQYF | . | TRBJ2-7 | TRBV21-1 | .
TGTGCCAGTAGTCCGCAGGGACTTTCGCTCGCCGAGCAGTACTTC | CASSPQGLSLAEQYF | . | TRBJ2-7 | TRBV19 | .
TGTGCCAGCAGCCTTAGCGGGAGAGGCACCGGGGAGCTGTTTTTT | CASSLSGRGTGELFF | once | TRBJ2-2 | TRBV5-4 | TRBD2
TGTGCCAGTAGTATCCGGGACAGGATAAAAAACATTCAGTACTTC | CASSIRDRIKNIQYF | . | TRBJ2-4 | TRBV19 | TRBD1
TGTGCCAGCAGCCAAGAGGCGGGAGTTGAGACCGGGGAGCTGTTTTTT | CASSQEAGVETGELFF | . | TRBJ2-2 | TRBV4-2 | TRBD2
TGTGCCAGCAGTGAACCAGAAACCTACGAGCAGTACTTC | CASSEPETYEQYF | . | TRBJ2-7 | TRBV6-1 | .
TGTGCCAGCAGCCCGCCGGGGACAGGGATCACAGATACGCAGTATTTT | CASSPPGTGITDTQYF | . | TRBJ2-3 | TRBV5-6 | TRBD1
TGTGCCAGCAGCCAAGATGGGGGATCCGGGGAGCTGTTTTTT | CASSQDGGSGELFF | . | TRBJ2-2 | TRBV3-1/TRBV3-2 | .
TGTGCCAGCAGCTTTGGAGGGGCCTACGAGCAGTACTTC | CASSFGGAYEQYF | . | TRBJ2-7 | TRBV7-2 | .
TGTGCCAGCAGCGGGCGGAGCGGAAACACTGAAGCTTTCTTT | CASSGRSGNTEAFF | once | TRBJ1-1 | TRBV9 | .
TGTGCCAGCAGCTTGAGTTTGGCCGAGCAGTACTTC | CASSLSLAEQYF | . | TRBJ2-7 | TRBV5-6 | .
TGTGCCAGAAGCTTGACCCAGTACTTC | CARSLTQYF | . | TRBJ2-5 | TRBV5-3 | .
TGTGCCAGCAGTCGATTGACAGTCACTGGGACCGGGGAGCTGTTTTTT | CASSRLTVTGTGELFF | . | TRBJ2-2 | TRBV6-2/TRBV6-3 | .
TGTGCCAGTAGACAGGTCCAGGCGGGCAATCAGCCCCAGCATTTT | CASRQVQAGNQPQHF | . | TRBJ1-5 | TRBV19 | .
TGCGCCAGCAGCTTGTCAGGGGATAATTCACCCCTCCACTTT | CASSLSGDNSPLHF | . | TRBJ1-6 | TRBV5-1 | .
TGTGCCAGCAGTGGGGAAGGGAACACCGGGGAGTTGTTTTTT | CASSGEGNTGELFF | . | TRBJ2-2 | TRBV6-4 | .
TGTGCCAGCTCACCACGGGACTTCCAAGAGACCCAGTACTTC | CASSPRDFQETQYF | . | TRBJ2-5 | TRBV18 | .
TGTGCCAGCAGTTTATGGGGACGTGGGGCCAACGTCCTGACTTTC | CASSLWGRGANVLTF | . | TRBJ2-6 | TRBV28 | .
TGTGCCAGCAGTCGCTCGGGACTAGCGGGAGCCTCCTACGAGCAGTACTTC | CASSRSGLAGASYEQYF | . | TRBJ2-7 | TRBV6-6 | TRBD2
TGTGCCGTTCAGGGGGCTGAGACTGAAGCTTTCTTT | CAVQGAETEAFF | . | TRBJ1-1 | TRBV10-3 | TRBD1
TGCGCCAGCAGCTTGGACGGGGGACTAGCCTCCTACGAGCAGTACTTC | CASSLDGGLASYEQYF | . | TRBJ2-7 | TRBV5-1 | TRBD2
TGTGCCAGTACAGGGGTAGGTGGCACAGATACGCAGTATTTT | CASTGVGGTDTQYF | . | TRBJ2-3 | TRBV2 | TRBD1
TGTGCCAGCTCGCCGACTAGCGGGGCCCCCAATGAGCAGTTCTTC | CASSPTSGAPNEQFF | . | TRBJ2-1 | TRBV18 | TRBD2
TGCGCCAGCAGTCTATTAAGGGCTGGGGCCAACGTCCTGACTTTC | CASSLLRAGANVLTF | . | TRBJ2-6 | TRBV23-1 | .
TGTGCCAGTAGTAGGTTGACAGGGGGAACAGATACGCAGTATTTT | CASSRLTGGTDTQYF | . | TRBJ2-3 | TRBV19 | TRBD1
TGTGCCAGCAGTGATCGACAGGGACCCACCTCTGGGGCCAACGTCCTGACTTTC | CASSDRQGPTSGANVLTF | . | TRBJ2-6 | TRBV6-1 | TRBD1
TGTGCCAGCAGTTACTCGTTAGCGGGAGGCGACTACGAGCAGTACTTC | CASSYSLAGGDYEQYF | . | TRBJ2-7 | TRBV6-2/TRBV6-3 | TRBD2
TGTGCCAGCAGCTTAGGGCGGGGCTTCCACAATGAGCAGTTCTTC | CASSLGRGFHNEQFF | . | TRBJ2-1 | TRBV7-3 | .
TGCAGTGCTCGTGGACGGGGCGTCACTGAAGCTTTCTTT | CSARGRGVTEAFF | . | TRBJ1-1 | TRBV20-1 | .
TGTGCCAGCAGGAAACCCGGGGGCTACGAGCAGTACTTC | CASRKPGGYEQYF | . | TRBJ2-7 | TRBV28 | .
TGTGCCAGCAGTCGGGACGGAACTACCTCCTACGAGCAGTACTTC | CASSRDGTTSYEQYF | . | TRBJ2-7 | TRBV6-4 | .
TGTGCCAGCAGCTTAGGCCCTCTAATTGGGTCTGGGGCCAACGTCCTGACTTTC | CASSLGPLIGSGANVLTF | . | TRBJ2-6 | TRBV11-2 | .
TGCGCCAGCAGTATCAAAGGGACCGGGGAGCTGTTTTTT | CASSIKGTGELFF | once | TRBJ2-2 | TRBV5-1 | .
TGTGCCAGCTCACCAGGGAGGGATCAGCCCCAGCATTTT | CASSPGRDQPQHF | . | TRBJ1-5 | TRBV18 | .
TGTGCCAGCAGTTACTCGATCGCCCCGGCCTCTTCACTGACTTTC | CASSYSIAPASSLTF | . | TRBJ2-6 | TRBV6-2/TRBV6-3 | .
TGTGCCACCAGTGAGACGGGACAGCGAAATCAGCCCCAGCATTTT | CATSETGQRNQPQHF | . | TRBJ1-5 | TRBV24-1 | TRBD1
TGTGCCAGCAGGACCCCCCCGGAAAAGACCCAGTACTTC | CASRTPPEKTQYF | . | TRBJ2-5 | TRBV27 | .
TGTGCCAGCTCCCTCGACAGGGCGGCTAATGAAAAACTGTTTTTT | CASSLDRAANEKLFF | . | TRBJ1-4 | TRBV18 | TRBD1
TGTGCCAGCAGCTTACAGGGCAACACTGAAGCTTTCTTT | CASSLQGNTEAFF | few | TRBJ1-1 | TRBV12-3/TRBV12-4 | .
TGCGCCAGCAGCCAAAAATTAGCGGGAGGACCTTCCTACGAGCAGTACTTC | CASSQKLAGGPSYEQYF | . | TRBJ2-7 | TRBV4-3 | TRBD2
TGTGCCAGCAGTTATAGTATGGCAGGGCCCCAGCATTTT | CASSYSMAGPQHF | . | TRBJ1-5 | TRBV6-6 | .
TGTGCCAGCAGTTACCAGGGCGGTTCCGTCGGTCCTTACAATGAGCAGTTCTTC | CASSYQGGSVGPYNEQFF | . | TRBJ2-1 | TRBV6-2/TRBV6-3 | .
TGTGCCAGCACCAACAAGTTCTCTGGGGCCAACGTCCTGACTTTC | CASTNKFSGANVLTF | . | TRBJ2-6 | TRBV6-5 | .